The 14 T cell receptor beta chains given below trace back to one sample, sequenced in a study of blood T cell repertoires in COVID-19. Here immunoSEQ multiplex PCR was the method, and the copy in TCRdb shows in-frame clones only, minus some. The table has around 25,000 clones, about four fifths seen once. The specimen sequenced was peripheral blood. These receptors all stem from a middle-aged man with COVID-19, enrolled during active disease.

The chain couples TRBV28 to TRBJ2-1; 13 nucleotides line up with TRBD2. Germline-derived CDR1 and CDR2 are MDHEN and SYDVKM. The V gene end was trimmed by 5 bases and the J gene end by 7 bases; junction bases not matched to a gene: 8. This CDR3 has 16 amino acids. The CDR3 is CASSPGLAGAGNEQFF. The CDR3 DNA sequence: TGTGCCAGCAGTCCCGGACTAGCGGGAGCGGGGAATGAGCAGTTCTTC.

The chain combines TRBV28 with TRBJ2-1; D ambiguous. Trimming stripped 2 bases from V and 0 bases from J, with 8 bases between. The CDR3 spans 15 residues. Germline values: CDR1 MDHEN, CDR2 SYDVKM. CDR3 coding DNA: TGTGCCAGCAGTTTAGTCACTAACTCCTACAATGAGCAGTTCTTC. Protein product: CASSLVTNSYNEQFF.

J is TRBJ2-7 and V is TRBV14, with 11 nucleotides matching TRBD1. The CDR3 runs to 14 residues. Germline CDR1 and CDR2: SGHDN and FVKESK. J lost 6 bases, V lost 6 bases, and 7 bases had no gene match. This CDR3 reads CASRGQGASSEQYF. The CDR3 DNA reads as TGTGCCAGCAGAGGACAGGGGGCTTCGAGCGAGCAGTACTTC.

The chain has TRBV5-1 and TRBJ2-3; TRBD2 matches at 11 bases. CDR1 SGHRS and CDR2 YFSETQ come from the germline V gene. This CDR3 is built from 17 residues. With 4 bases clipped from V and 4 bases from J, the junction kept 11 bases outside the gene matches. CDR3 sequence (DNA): TGCGCCAGCAGCCGAGGGACACTAGCGGGAGTGTCAGATACGCAGTATTTT. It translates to CASSRGTLAGVSDTQYF.

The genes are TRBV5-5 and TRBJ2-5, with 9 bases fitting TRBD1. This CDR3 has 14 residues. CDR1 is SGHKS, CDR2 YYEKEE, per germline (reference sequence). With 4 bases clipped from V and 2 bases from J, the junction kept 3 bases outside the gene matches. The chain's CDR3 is CASSRTGVQETQYF. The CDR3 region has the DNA TGTGCCAGCAGCCGGACAGGGGTACAAGAGACCCAGTACTTC.

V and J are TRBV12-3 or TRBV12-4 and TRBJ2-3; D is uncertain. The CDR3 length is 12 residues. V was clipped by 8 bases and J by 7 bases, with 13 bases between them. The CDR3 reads CASLLLGNTQYF. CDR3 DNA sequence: TGTGCCAGCCTTCTTCTAGGAAATACGCAGTATTTT.

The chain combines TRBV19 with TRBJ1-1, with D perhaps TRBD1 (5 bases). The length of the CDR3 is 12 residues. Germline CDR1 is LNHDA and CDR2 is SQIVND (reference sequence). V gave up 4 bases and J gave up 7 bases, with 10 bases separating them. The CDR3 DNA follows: TGTGCCAGTAGTACAGGGTTCGGTGAAGCTTTCTTT. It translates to CASSTGFGEAFF.

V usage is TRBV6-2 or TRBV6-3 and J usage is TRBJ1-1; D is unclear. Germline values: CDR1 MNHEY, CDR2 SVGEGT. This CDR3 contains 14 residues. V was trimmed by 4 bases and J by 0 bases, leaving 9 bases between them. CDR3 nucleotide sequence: TGTGCCAGCAGTTTAGGAGGCTTGAACACTGAAGCTTTCTTT. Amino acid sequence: CASSLGGLNTEAFF.

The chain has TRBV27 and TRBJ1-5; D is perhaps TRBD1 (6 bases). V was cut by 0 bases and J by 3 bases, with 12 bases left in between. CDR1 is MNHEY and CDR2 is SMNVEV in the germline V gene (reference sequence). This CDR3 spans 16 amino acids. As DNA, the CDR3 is TGTGCCAGCAGTTTATCGTGGACAGCTAACAATCAGCCCCAGCATTTT. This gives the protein CASSLSWTANNQPQHF.

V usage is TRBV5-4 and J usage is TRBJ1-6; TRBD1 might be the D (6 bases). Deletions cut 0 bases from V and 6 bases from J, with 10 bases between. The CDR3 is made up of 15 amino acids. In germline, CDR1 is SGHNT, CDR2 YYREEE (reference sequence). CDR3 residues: CASSLDWGPNSPLHF. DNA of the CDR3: TGTGCCAGCAGCTTGGATTGGGGGCCTAATTCACCCCTCCACTTT.

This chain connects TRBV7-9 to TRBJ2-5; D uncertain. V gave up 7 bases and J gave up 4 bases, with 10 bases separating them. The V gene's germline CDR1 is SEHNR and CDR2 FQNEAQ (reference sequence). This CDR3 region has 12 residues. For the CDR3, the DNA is TGTGCCAGCACCCTGGAGTCAGAGACCCAGTACTTC. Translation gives CASTLESETQYF. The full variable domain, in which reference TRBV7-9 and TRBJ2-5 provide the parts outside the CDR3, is DTGVSQNPRHKITKRGQNVTFRCDPISEHNRLYWYRQTLGQGPEFLTYFQNEAQLEKSRLLSDRFSAERPKGSFSTLEIQRTEQGDSAMYLCASTLESETQYFGPGTRLLVL.

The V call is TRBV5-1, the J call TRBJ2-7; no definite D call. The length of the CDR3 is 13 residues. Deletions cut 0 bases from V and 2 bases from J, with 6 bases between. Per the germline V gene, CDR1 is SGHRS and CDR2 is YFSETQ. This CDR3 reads CASSLGPAYEQYF. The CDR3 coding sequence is TGCGCCAGCAGCTTGGGGCCCGCCTACGAGCAGTACTTC.

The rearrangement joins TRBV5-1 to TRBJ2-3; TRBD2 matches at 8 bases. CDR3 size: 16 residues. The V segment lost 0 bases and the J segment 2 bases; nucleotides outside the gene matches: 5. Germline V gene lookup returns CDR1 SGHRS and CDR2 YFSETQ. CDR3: CASSLGTSGDTDTQYF. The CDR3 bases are TGCGCCAGCAGCTTGGGAACTAGCGGAGACACAGATACGCAGTATTTT.

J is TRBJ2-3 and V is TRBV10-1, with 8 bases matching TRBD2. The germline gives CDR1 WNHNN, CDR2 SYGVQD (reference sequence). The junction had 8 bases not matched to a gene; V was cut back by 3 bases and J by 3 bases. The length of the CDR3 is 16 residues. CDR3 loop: CASSDSGRARTDTQYF. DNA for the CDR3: TGCGCCAGCAGTGACTCCGGGAGGGCTAGGACAGATACGCAGTATTTT.